The count of the clone carrying this TCR beta chain is one. Germline V lookup: CDR1 SQVTM, CDR2 ANQGSEA. This CDR3 contains 14 residues. The germline V and J ends were trimmed by 4 bases and 2 bases, with 11 bases remaining between them. The source of the sample is a study of T cell repertoires in cytomegalovirus infection. TCRdb itself ran the reads through MiXCR, one entry per CDR3 protein. The sample has about 300,000 distinct CDR3 sequences; around 25% are singletons. The material sequenced was PBMCs. This sequence joins TRBV29-1 and TRBJ2-2, with a weak D call TRBD1 (5 bases). The clonotype originates from a human donor in good health (CMV status not recorded). Some clones in this sample may be carry-over from other donors' samples. In nucleotides, the CDR3 is TGCAGCGTTGGCGGCAGGGCCAACACCGGGGAGCTGTTTTTT. This encodes CSVGGRANTGELFF.